Listed below are T cell receptor beta chains from one sample, sequenced in a study of regulatory T cells in long-lasting Graves disease. A single record per CDR3 protein comes from TCRdb applying MiXCR to the multiplex PCR reads. The repertoire holds about 470,000 distinct CDR3 sequences, with about 15% as singletons. The same data also contributed to another study, on T cells in Graves' hyperthyroidism and ophthalmopathy.

The specimen was peripheral blood mononuclear cells (PBMCs), collected at new diagnosis, from a patient treated with antithyroid drugs. The receptors come from a woman aged 25 to 39 with Graves disease. The CDR3 runs from the conserved cysteine through the conserved F or W. The D gene is left open where the match is weak. A row's size may be missing; if present it is once, few, many or a size class.

j_gene: TRBJ2-5; v_gene: TRBV6-2/TRBV6-3; d_gene: .; abundance: .; CDR3nt: TGTGCCAGCAGTTACGGCCTGATTCAAGAGACCCAGTACTTC; CDR3aa: CASSYGLIQETQYF
j_gene: TRBJ2-4; v_gene: TRBV7-9; d_gene: .; abundance: many; CDR3nt: TGTGCCAGCAGCTTAGCGACAGGTGGCACAGCCAAAAACATTCAGTACTTC; CDR3aa: CASSLATGGTAKNIQYF
j_gene: TRBJ2-1; v_gene: TRBV6-2/TRBV6-3; d_gene: TRBD2; abundance: few; CDR3nt: TGTGCCAGCGTATCAGCGGGATCTTACAATGAGCAGTTCTTC; CDR3aa: CASVSAGSYNEQFF
j_gene: TRBJ2-1; v_gene: TRBV24-1; d_gene: .; abundance: many; CDR3nt: TGTGCCACCAGTGCCGTCGTTACTGGCATGAGCAGAGAGCAGTTCTTC; CDR3aa: CATSAVVTGMSREQFF
j_gene: TRBJ2-7; v_gene: TRBV10-3; d_gene: .; abundance: few; CDR3nt: TGTGCCATCTGCAGCGGAAACTACGAGCAGTACTTC; CDR3aa: CAICSGNYEQYF
j_gene: TRBJ2-3; v_gene: TRBV11-2; d_gene: TRBD2; abundance: many; CDR3nt: TGTGCCAGCAGCCGCACAGGGACTAGCGGGAGTGGGACAGATACGCAGTATTTT; CDR3aa: CASSRTGTSGSGTDTQYF
j_gene: TRBJ1-5; v_gene: TRBV6-2/TRBV6-3; d_gene: .; abundance: .; CDR3nt: TGTGCCAGCAGTCGCCGGGACTCTTTCAATCAGCCCCAGCATTTT; CDR3aa: CASSRRDSFNQPQHF
j_gene: TRBJ2-1; v_gene: TRBV20-1; d_gene: TRBD2; abundance: many; CDR3nt: TGCAGTGCCCCAAGCGGGAGACTTTACAATGAGCAGTTCTTC; CDR3aa: CSAPSGRLYNEQFF
j_gene: TRBJ2-5; v_gene: TRBV18; d_gene: .; abundance: many; CDR3nt: TGTGCCAGCTCACCAAATTGGGCCGGAAAGGAGTACTTC; CDR3aa: CASSPNWAGKEYF
j_gene: TRBJ2-5; v_gene: TRBV3-1; d_gene: TRBD2; abundance: many; CDR3nt: TGTGCCAGCAGCCAAGATCCGGGAGGGGTCAAGACCCAGTACTTC; CDR3aa: CASSQDPGGVKTQYF
j_gene: TRBJ1-1; v_gene: TRBV6-1; d_gene: .; abundance: many; CDR3nt: TGTGCCAGCACCAAGGGACAGAACACTGAAGCTTTCTTT; CDR3aa: CASTKGQNTEAFF
j_gene: TRBJ2-1; v_gene: TRBV7-8; d_gene: TRBD2; abundance: .; CDR3nt: TGTGCCAGCAGCAGAGGACTAGCGGGAGGGGATAGGAATGAGCAGTTCTTC; CDR3aa: CASSRGLAGGDRNEQFF
j_gene: TRBJ2-1; v_gene: TRBV2; d_gene: .; abundance: .; CDR3nt: TGTGCCAGCAGTGAGGCGGTCGAGCAGTTCTTC; CDR3aa: CASSEAVEQFF
j_gene: TRBJ1-2; v_gene: TRBV11-3; d_gene: .; abundance: .; CDR3nt: TGTGCCAGCAGCTTAGGGCGAGGAATAGCTCAGCAGACCTTC; CDR3aa: CASSLGRGIAQQTF
j_gene: TRBJ2-5; v_gene: TRBV13; d_gene: TRBD2; abundance: .; CDR3nt: TGTGCCAGCAGCCGCCCCGGGACTACACAAGAGACCCAGTACTTC; CDR3aa: CASSRPGTTQETQYF
j_gene: TRBJ2-1; v_gene: TRBV2; d_gene: TRBD1; abundance: many; CDR3nt: TGTGCCAGCAGGACTTTCGGGACAGGGAGCCGCAATGAGCAGTTCTTC; CDR3aa: CASRTFGTGSRNEQFF
j_gene: TRBJ2-1; v_gene: TRBV3-1; d_gene: .; abundance: many; CDR3nt: TGTGCCAGCAGTCAAAGGGCCCAGATGGCGAATGAGCAGTTCTTC; CDR3aa: CASSQRAQMANEQFF
j_gene: TRBJ1-5; v_gene: TRBV6-2/TRBV6-3; d_gene: .; abundance: .; CDR3nt: TGTGCCACCGACCCCGGGCAGCCCCAGCATTTT; CDR3aa: CATDPGQPQHF
j_gene: TRBJ2-3; v_gene: TRBV4-1; d_gene: .; abundance: many; CDR3nt: TGCGCCAGCAGCCAAGATACCCCTAGCGCTACTAGCACAGATACGCAGTATTTT; CDR3aa: CASSQDTPSATSTDTQYF
j_gene: TRBJ2-7; v_gene: TRBV3-1; d_gene: .; abundance: many; CDR3nt: TGTGCCAGCAGCCAGTCCGGAGGAAGCTACGAGCAGTACTTC; CDR3aa: CASSQSGGSYEQYF
j_gene: TRBJ2-4; v_gene: TRBV9; d_gene: TRBD2; abundance: few; CDR3nt: TGTGCCAGCAGCACCCGTGGAGGACGGGAGGGCCCCGTTTCCAAAAACATTCAGTACTTC; CDR3aa: CASSTRGGREGPVSKNIQYF
j_gene: TRBJ2-7; v_gene: TRBV14; d_gene: .; abundance: .; CDR3nt: TGTGCCAGCAGCCAGAACCAGGTGGGCCCAGCCTACGAGCAGTACTTC; CDR3aa: CASSQNQVGPAYEQYF
j_gene: TRBJ2-1; v_gene: TRBV6-5; d_gene: .; abundance: many; CDR3nt: TGTGCCAGCAGTTCGGCCGGGGACGAGCAGTTCTTC; CDR3aa: CASSSAGDEQFF
j_gene: TRBJ2-1; v_gene: TRBV5-1; d_gene: .; abundance: .; CDR3nt: TGCGCCAGCAGCTTGGTCGGTAGCGTCGGTGAGCAGTTCTTC; CDR3aa: CASSLVGSVGEQFF
j_gene: TRBJ2-2; v_gene: TRBV9; d_gene: TRBD2; abundance: many; CDR3nt: TGTGCCAGCAATCTAGCGGGAGCGGGCACCGGGGAGCTGTTTTTT; CDR3aa: CASNLAGAGTGELFF
j_gene: TRBJ2-7; v_gene: TRBV6-5; d_gene: TRBD2; abundance: many; CDR3nt: TGTGCCAGCAGTTACTCGGAGATAGCGGGGGGAACGCGGGAGGGCAGATCCTACGAGCAGTACTTC; CDR3aa: CASSYSEIAGGTREGRSYEQYF
j_gene: TRBJ2-1; v_gene: TRBV7-3; d_gene: TRBD2; abundance: many; CDR3nt: TGTGCCAGCAGCTTAAAACTAGCGGGAGAGGTTGAGCAGTTCTTC; CDR3aa: CASSLKLAGEVEQFF
j_gene: TRBJ2-1; v_gene: TRBV7-3; d_gene: .; abundance: .; CDR3nt: TGTGCCAGCAGCCCACGTCTAGCGCACAATGAGCAGTTCTTC; CDR3aa: CASSPRLAHNEQFF
j_gene: TRBJ2-3; v_gene: TRBV24-1; d_gene: TRBD2; abundance: many; CDR3nt: TGTGCCACCAGTGATTTGCCGACTAGCGGGAGGGACACAGATACGCAGTATTTT; CDR3aa: CATSDLPTSGRDTDTQYF
j_gene: TRBJ1-5; v_gene: TRBV19; d_gene: TRBD1; abundance: many; CDR3nt: TGTGCCAGCTATTCTACTTCCGGGACAGGTGATAGCAATCAGCCCCAGCATTTT; CDR3aa: CASYSTSGTGDSNQPQHF
j_gene: TRBJ1-5; v_gene: TRBV24-1; d_gene: .; abundance: .; CDR3nt: TGTGCCACCAGTGATTCAGGCGGAGGGGTGGGTAGCAATCAGCCCCAGCATTTT; CDR3aa: CATSDSGGGVGSNQPQHF
j_gene: TRBJ2-1; v_gene: TRBV2; d_gene: TRBD2; abundance: .; CDR3nt: TGTGCCAGCAGTGATAGGGTTAACATGGGACTAGCGGGAGTTGGCAATGAGCAGTTCTTC; CDR3aa: CASSDRVNMGLAGVGNEQFF
j_gene: TRBJ2-4; v_gene: TRBV7-2; d_gene: .; abundance: .; CDR3nt: TGTGCCAGCAGCCCCCCAGCCAAAAACATTCAGTACTTC; CDR3aa: CASSPPAKNIQYF
j_gene: TRBJ2-1; v_gene: TRBV11-3; d_gene: TRBD2; abundance: many; CDR3nt: TGTGCCAGCAGCTTAGACGGACTAGCAAGCTACAATGAGCAGTTCTTC; CDR3aa: CASSLDGLASYNEQFF
j_gene: TRBJ2-1; v_gene: TRBV7-9; d_gene: .; abundance: many; CDR3nt: TGTGCCAGCAGGGGCGGGGGCGGGAGCTCCTACAATGAGCAGTTCTTC; CDR3aa: CASRGGGGSSYNEQFF
j_gene: TRBJ2-1; v_gene: TRBV19; d_gene: TRBD2; abundance: few; CDR3nt: TGTGCCAGTAGTATCGGGAGCGGGAGAGGCAATGAGCAGTTCTTC; CDR3aa: CASSIGSGRGNEQFF
j_gene: TRBJ2-3; v_gene: TRBV29-1; d_gene: TRBD2; abundance: many; CDR3nt: TGCAGCTTTTCGGGGGCTAGCGGGAGTAGGACAGATACGCAGTATTTT; CDR3aa: CSFSGASGSRTDTQYF
j_gene: TRBJ2-5; v_gene: TRBV12-3/TRBV12-4; d_gene: .; abundance: .; CDR3nt: TGTGCCAGCAGTGCCGTCAGGGGGGGATGGACCCAGTACTTC; CDR3aa: CASSAVRGGWTQYF
j_gene: TRBJ2-1; v_gene: TRBV5-1; d_gene: .; abundance: many; CDR3nt: TGCGCCAGCGCTGAGAGCAATGAGCAGTTCTTC; CDR3aa: CASAESNEQFF
j_gene: TRBJ2-1; v_gene: TRBV9; d_gene: TRBD2; abundance: .; CDR3nt: TGTGCCAGCAGCGCTAGCGGGAATGCCTTAGGGGGTGAGCAGTTCTTC; CDR3aa: CASSASGNALGGEQFF
j_gene: TRBJ2-7; v_gene: TRBV12-3/TRBV12-4; d_gene: .; abundance: many; CDR3nt: TGTGCCAGCAGCCCCCTCGGACGTGGCAACGAGCAGTACTTC; CDR3aa: CASSPLGRGNEQYF
j_gene: TRBJ2-7; v_gene: TRBV20-1; d_gene: .; abundance: once; CDR3nt: TGCAGTGCTAGAGAGGGACCGGACCACGAGCAGTACTTC; CDR3aa: CSAREGPDHEQYF
j_gene: TRBJ1-1; v_gene: TRBV29-1; d_gene: .; abundance: once; CDR3nt: TGCAGCGCTACTACAGGGAACACTGAAGCTTTCTTT; CDR3aa: CSATTGNTEAFF
j_gene: TRBJ1-1; v_gene: TRBV6-1; d_gene: TRBD1; abundance: many; CDR3nt: TGTGCCAGCCAGGGGGGTGCTGAAGCTTTCTTT; CDR3aa: CASQGGAEAFF
j_gene: TRBJ1-5; v_gene: TRBV12-3/TRBV12-4; d_gene: .; abundance: many; CDR3nt: TGTGCCAGCAGTTTATCAGGTGGCGGTCAGCCCCAGCATTTT; CDR3aa: CASSLSGGGQPQHF
j_gene: TRBJ1-1; v_gene: TRBV6-1; d_gene: .; abundance: many; CDR3nt: TGTGCCAGCGCTAAGGGGGGCACTGAAGCTTTCTTT; CDR3aa: CASAKGGTEAFF
j_gene: TRBJ2-1; v_gene: TRBV19; d_gene: TRBD2; abundance: .; CDR3nt: TGTGCCAGTAGTCCTCGCCGGACTAGCGGGAAATACAATGAGCAGTTCTTC; CDR3aa: CASSPRRTSGKYNEQFF
j_gene: TRBJ2-1; v_gene: TRBV7-9; d_gene: TRBD1; abundance: many; CDR3nt: TGTGCCAGCAGAAGGGACAGTCAATCATCCTCACTCAATGAGCAGTTCTTC; CDR3aa: CASRRDSQSSSLNEQFF